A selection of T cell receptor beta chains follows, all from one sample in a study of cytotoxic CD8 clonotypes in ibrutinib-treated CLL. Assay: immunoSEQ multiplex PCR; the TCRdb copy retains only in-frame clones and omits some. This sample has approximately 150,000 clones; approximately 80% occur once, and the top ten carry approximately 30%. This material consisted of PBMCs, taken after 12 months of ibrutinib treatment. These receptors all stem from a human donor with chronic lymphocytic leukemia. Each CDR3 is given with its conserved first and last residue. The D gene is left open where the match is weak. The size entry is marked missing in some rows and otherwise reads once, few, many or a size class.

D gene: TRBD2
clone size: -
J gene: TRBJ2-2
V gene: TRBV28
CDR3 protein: CASSRSGGAVTGELFF
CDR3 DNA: TGTGCCAGCAGTAGGAGCGGGGGGGCAGTCACCGGGGAGCTGTTTTTT

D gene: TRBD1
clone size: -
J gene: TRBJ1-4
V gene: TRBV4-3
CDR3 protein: CASSQAIPGQGAEKLFF
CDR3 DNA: TGCGCCAGCAGCCAAGCGATCCCGGGACAGGGGGCTGAAAAACTGTTTTTT

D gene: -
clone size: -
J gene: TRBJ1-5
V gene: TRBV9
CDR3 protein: CASSAGQLNQPQHF
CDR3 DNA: TGTGCCAGCAGTGCAGGACAACTCAATCAGCCCCAGCATTTT

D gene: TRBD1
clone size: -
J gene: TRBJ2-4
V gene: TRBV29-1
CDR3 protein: CSVGQGANIQYF
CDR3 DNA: TGCAGCGTTGGACAGGGGGCAAACATTCAGTACTTC

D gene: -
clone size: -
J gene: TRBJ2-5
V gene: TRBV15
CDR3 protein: CATSQGKTQYF
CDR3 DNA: TGTGCCACCAGTCAGGGGAAGACCCAGTACTTC

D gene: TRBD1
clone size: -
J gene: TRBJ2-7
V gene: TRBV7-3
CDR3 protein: CASSLTPAGGYEQYF
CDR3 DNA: TGTGCCAGCAGCTTAACACCGGCAGGGGGATACGAGCAGTACTTC

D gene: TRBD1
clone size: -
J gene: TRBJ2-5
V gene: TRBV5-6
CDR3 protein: CASKTGNQETQYF
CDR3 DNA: TGTGCCAGCAAGACAGGGAACCAAGAGACCCAGTACTTC

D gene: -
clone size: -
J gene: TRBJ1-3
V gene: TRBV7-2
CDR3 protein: CASSYQGSSGNTIYF
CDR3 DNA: TGTGCCAGCAGTTATCAGGGTTCCTCTGGAAACACCATATATTTT

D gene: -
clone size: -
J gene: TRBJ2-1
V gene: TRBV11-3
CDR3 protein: CASSLRTEGNEQFF
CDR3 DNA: TGTGCCAGCAGCCTCCGGACAGAAGGTAATGAGCAGTTCTTC

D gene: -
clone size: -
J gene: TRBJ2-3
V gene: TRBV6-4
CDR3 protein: CASSSQGADTQYF
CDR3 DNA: TGTGCCAGCAGCTCACAGGGTGCAGATACGCAGTATTTT

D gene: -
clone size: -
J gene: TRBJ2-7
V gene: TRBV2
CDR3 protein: CASTGRSTYEQYF
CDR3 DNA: TGTGCCAGCACGGGTAGGTCTACCTACGAGCAGTACTTC

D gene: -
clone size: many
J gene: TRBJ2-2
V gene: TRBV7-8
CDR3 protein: CASSFYTGELFF
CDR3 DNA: TGTGCCAGCAGCTTCTACACCGGGGAGCTGTTTTTT

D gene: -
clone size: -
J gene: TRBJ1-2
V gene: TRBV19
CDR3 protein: CASVPSTDNYGYTF
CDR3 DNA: TGTGCCAGTGTCCCATCGACTGATAACTATGGCTACACCTTC

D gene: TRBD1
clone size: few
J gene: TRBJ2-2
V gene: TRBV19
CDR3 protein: CASTPRDRINTGELFF
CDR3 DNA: TGTGCCAGTACCCCGAGGGACAGAATAAACACCGGGGAGCTGTTTTTT

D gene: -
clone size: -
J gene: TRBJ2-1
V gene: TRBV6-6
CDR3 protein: CASSGAAGLNEQFF
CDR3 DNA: TGTGCCAGCAGCGGGGCAGCGGGCCTGAATGAGCAGTTCTTC

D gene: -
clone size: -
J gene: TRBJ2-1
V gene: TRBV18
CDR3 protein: CASSPGASVYNEQFF
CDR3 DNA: TGTGCCAGCTCACCGGGGGCTAGCGTTTACAATGAGCAGTTCTTC

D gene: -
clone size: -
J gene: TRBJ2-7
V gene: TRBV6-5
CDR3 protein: CASTFPGSYEQYF
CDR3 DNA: TGTGCCAGCACCTTCCCCGGGAGCTACGAGCAGTACTTC

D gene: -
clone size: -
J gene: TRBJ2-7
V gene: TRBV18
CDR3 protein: CASSPLGGEGYEQYF
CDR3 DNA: TGTGCCAGCTCACCCCTGGGGGGCGAGGGCTACGAGCAGTACTTC

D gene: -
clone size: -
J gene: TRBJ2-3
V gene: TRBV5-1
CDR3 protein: CASSSRGATDTQYF
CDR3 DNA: TGCGCCAGCAGCTCCCGTGGGGCCACAGATACGCAGTATTTT

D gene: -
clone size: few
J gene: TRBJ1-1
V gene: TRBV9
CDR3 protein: CASSVNVNTEAFF
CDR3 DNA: TGTGCCAGCAGCGTCAACGTGAACACTGAAGCTTTCTTT

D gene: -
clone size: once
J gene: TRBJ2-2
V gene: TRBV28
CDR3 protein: CASTYGTGELFF
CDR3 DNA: TGTGCCAGCACGTACGGCACCGGGGAGCTGTTTTTT

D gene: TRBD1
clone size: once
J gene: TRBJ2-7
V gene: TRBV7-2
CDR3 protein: CASRSWDSSYEQYF
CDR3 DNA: TGTGCCAGCAGAAGCTGGGACAGCTCCTACGAGCAGTACTTC

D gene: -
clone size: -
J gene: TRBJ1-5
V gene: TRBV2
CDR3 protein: CASRALQGAQPQHF
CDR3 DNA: TGTGCCAGCAGGGCATTACAGGGAGCTCAGCCCCAGCATTTT

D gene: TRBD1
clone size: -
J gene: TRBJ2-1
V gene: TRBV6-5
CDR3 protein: CASSYATGVVMNEQFF
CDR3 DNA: TGTGCCAGCAGTTACGCCACAGGGGTTGTAATGAATGAGCAGTTCTTC

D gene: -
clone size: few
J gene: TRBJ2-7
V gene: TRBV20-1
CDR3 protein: CSASSNYEQYF
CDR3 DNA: TGCAGTGCTAGCTCCAACTACGAGCAGTACTTC

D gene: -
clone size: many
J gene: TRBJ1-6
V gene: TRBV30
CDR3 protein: CAWSTTDNSPLHF
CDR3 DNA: TGTGCCTGGAGTACGACAGACAATTCACCCCTCCACTTT

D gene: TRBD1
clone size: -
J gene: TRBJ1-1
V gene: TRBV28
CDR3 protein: CASRRTGGWVNTEAFF
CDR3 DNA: TGTGCCAGCAGAAGGACAGGGGGTTGGGTGAACACTGAAGCTTTCTTT

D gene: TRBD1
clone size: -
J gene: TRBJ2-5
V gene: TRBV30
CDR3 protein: CAWGTGRAQETQYF
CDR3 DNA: TGTGCCTGGGGGACAGGGCGGGCACAAGAGACCCAGTACTTC

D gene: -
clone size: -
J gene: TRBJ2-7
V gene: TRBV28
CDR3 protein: CASSFVHGISYEQYF
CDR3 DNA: TGTGCCAGCAGTTTTGTCCACGGAATCTCCTACGAGCAGTACTTC

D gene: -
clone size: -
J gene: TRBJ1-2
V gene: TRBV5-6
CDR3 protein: CASSPGVYGYTF
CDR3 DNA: TGTGCCAGCAGCCCAGGGGTCTATGGCTACACCTTC

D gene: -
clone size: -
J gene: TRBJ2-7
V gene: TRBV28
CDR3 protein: CASSVPYEQYF
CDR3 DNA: TGTGCCAGCAGCGTTCCCTACGAGCAGTACTTC

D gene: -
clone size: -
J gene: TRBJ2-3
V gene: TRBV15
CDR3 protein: CATSRDDGTDTQYF
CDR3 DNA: TGTGCCACCAGCAGAGATGATGGCACAGATACGCAGTATTTT

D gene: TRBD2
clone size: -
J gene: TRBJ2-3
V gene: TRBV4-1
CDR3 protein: CASSQAERDTDTQYF
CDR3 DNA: TGCGCCAGCAGCCAAGCAGAGCGGGATACAGATACGCAGTATTTT

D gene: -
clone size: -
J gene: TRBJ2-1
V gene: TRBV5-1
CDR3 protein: CASSYGYNEQFF
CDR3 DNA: TGCGCCAGCAGCTACGGGTACAATGAGCAGTTCTTC

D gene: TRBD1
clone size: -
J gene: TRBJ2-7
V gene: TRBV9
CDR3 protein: CASSASGTGSYEQYF
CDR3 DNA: TGTGCCAGCAGCGCATCCGGGACAGGGTCCTACGAGCAGTACTTC

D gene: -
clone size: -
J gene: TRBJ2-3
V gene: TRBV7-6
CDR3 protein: CASSLGQVTDTQYF
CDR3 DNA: TGTGCCAGCAGCTTAGGACAGGTCACAGATACGCAGTATTTT

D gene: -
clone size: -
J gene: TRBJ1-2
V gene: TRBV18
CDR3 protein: CASSLGQTNYGYTF
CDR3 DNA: TGTGCCAGCTCACTCGGACAGACTAACTATGGCTACACCTTC

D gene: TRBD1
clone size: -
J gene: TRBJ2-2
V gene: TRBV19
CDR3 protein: CASSIARGQLNTGELFF
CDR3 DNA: TGTGCCAGTAGTATAGCCCGGGGACAGCTGAACACCGGGGAGCTGTTTTTT

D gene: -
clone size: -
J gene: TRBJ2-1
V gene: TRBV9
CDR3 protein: CASSVFESSYNEQFF
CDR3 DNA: TGTGCCAGCAGCGTATTTGAGAGCTCCTACAATGAGCAGTTCTTC

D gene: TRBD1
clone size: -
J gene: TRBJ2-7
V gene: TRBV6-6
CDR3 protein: CASRRTGGIIYEQYF
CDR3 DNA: TGTGCCAGCAGGAGGACAGGGGGCATTATCTACGAGCAGTACTTC

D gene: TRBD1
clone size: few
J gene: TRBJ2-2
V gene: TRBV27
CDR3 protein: CASSLLDRVTGELFF
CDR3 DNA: TGTGCCAGCAGTTTATTGGACAGGGTGACCGGGGAGCTGTTTTTT

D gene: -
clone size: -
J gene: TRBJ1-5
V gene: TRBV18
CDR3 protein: CASSSGGLSNQPQHF
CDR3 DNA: TGTGCCAGCTCCTCGGGGGGCCTTAGCAATCAGCCCCAGCATTTT

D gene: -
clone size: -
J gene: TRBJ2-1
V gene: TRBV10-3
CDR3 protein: CAISGAGNEQFF
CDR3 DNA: TGTGCCATCAGTGGGGCTGGGAATGAGCAGTTCTTC

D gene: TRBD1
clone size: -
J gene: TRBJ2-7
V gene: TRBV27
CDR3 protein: CASSTLRTGGPIYEQYF
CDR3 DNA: TGTGCCAGCAGTACCCTACGAACAGGGGGCCCAATCTACGAGCAGTACTTC

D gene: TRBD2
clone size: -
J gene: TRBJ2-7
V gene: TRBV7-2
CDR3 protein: CASSLEGTSGSYEQYF
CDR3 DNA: TGTGCCAGCAGCTTAGAGGGGACTAGCGGTTCCTACGAGCAGTACTTC

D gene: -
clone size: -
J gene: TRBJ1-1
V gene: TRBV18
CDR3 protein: CASSPIGGGDTEAFF
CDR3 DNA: TGTGCCAGCTCACCTATCGGGGGAGGCGACACTGAAGCTTTCTTT

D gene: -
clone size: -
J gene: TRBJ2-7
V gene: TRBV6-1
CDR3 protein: CASSDRVPYEQYF
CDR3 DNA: TGTGCCAGCAGTGACAGGGTCCCCTACGAGCAGTACTTC

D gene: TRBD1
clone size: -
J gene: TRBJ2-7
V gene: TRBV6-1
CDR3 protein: CASSEQGQGAYEQYF
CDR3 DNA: TGTGCCAGCAGCGAGCAGGGACAGGGGGCTTACGAGCAGTACTTC

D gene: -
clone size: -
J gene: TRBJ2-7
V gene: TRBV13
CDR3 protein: CASSRGVGDAYEQYF
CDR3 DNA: TGTGCCAGCAGCAGGGGAGTCGGGGACGCCTACGAGCAGTACTTC

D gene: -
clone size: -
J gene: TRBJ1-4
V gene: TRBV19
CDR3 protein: CASSIELSGYGEKLFF
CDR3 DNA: TGTGCCAGTAGTATAGAACTAAGTGGATACGGTGAAAAACTGTTTTTT

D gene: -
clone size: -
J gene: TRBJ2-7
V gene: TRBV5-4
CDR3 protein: CASQRGGEQYF
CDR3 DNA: TGTGCCAGCCAAAGGGGCGGCGAGCAGTACTTC

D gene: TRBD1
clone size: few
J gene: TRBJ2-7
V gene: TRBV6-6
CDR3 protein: CASSLQGREQYF
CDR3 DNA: TGTGCCAGCAGTCTACAGGGGCGAGAGCAGTACTTC

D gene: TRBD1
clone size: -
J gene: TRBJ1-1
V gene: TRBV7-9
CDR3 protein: CASSLWQGETEAFF
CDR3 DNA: TGTGCCAGCAGCTTATGGCAGGGGGAAACTGAAGCTTTCTTT

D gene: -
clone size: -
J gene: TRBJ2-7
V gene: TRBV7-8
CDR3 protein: CASSLGRLSYEQYF
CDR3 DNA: TGTGCCAGCAGCTTAGGGCGCCTCTCCTACGAGCAGTACTTC